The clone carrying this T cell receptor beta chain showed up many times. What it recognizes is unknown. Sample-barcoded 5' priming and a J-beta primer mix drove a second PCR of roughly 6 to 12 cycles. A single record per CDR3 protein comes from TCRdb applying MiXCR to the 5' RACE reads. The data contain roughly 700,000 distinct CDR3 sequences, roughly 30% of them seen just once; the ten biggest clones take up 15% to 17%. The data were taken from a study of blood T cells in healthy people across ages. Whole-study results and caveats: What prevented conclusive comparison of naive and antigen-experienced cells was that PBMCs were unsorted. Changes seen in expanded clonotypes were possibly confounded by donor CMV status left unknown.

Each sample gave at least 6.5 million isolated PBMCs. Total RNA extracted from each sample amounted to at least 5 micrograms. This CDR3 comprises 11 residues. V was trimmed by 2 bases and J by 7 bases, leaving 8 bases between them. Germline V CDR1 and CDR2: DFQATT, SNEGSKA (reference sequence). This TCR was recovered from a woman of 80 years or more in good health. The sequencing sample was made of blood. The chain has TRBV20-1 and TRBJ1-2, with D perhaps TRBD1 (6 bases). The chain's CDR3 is CSARRGPGYTF. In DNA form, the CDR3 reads TGCAGTGCTAGACGGGGGCCTGGCTACACCTTC.